Following are 19 T cell receptor beta chains from one sample sequenced in a study of T cells in Graves' hyperthyroidism and ophthalmopathy. Amplified regions were TCR beta CDR3 sequences from RNA transcripts. An initial round of RT-PCR targeting the TCR CDR3 relied on the HTBI primer set. MiXCR, run by TCRdb on the multiplex PCR reads, gives a single entry per CDR3 protein. In the table there are around 350,000 distinct CDR3 sequences, around 25% of which are singletons. The sequencing sample was made of blood. The receptors originated from a man aged 45-60 years with Graves' hyperthyroidism.

The chain joins TRBV24-1 to TRBJ2-1; D is undetermined. V lost 4 bases to trimming and J lost 7 bases, with 7 bases between them. The germline V gene has CDR1 KGHDR and CDR2 SFDVKD. The CDR3 spans 12 residues. CDR3 sequence: CATSDPRNEQFF. CDR3 DNA sequence: TGTGCCACCAGTGACCCGCGAAATGAGCAGTTCTTC.

This sequence joins TRBV7-6 and TRBJ2-2; D remains unclear. The CDR3 length is 15 residues. Germline V lookup: CDR1 SGHVS, CDR2 FNYEAQ. Trimming pared 0 bases from V and 0 bases from J, leaving 5 bases between. In nucleotides, the CDR3 is TGTGCCAGCAGCTTAGCGGGATCGAACACCGGGGAGCTGTTTTTT. As protein: CASSLAGSNTGELFF.

In this sample, this clonotype turned up many times. The chain recombines TRBV7-9 with TRBJ2-1; TRBD2 aligns across 12 bases. Germline V CDR1 and CDR2: SEHNR, FQNEAQ (reference sequence). V gave up 1 base and J gave up 12 bases; unmatched junction bases: 7. The CDR3 is 15 amino acids. The CDR3 nucleotides read TGTGCCAGCAGCTTAGGGACTAGCGGGAAAAATCGGCAGTTCTTC. Translation: CASSLGTSGKNRQFF. The complete variable domain, with remaining parts taken from reference TRBV7-9 and TRBJ2-1, reads DTGVSQNPRHKITKRGQNVTFRCDPISEHNRLYWYRQTLGQGPEFLTYFQNEAQLEKSRLLSDRFSAERPKGSFSTLEIQRTEQGDSAMYLCASSLGTSGKNRQFFGPGTRLTVL.

This clonotype was found a few times. The genes are TRBV15 and TRBJ2-1, with D hard to call. V was trimmed by 0 bases and J by 0 bases, leaving 6 bases between them. The CDR3 is 15 residues long. The germline CDR1 and CDR2 sequences are LNHNV and YYDKDF (reference sequence). The CDR3, as DNA: TGTGCCACCAGCAGAGACCGTAGCTCCTACAATGAGCAGTTCTTC. Its translation: CATSRDRSSYNEQFF.

The rearrangement uses TRBV9 and TRBJ1-5, with D perhaps TRBD1 (5 bases). V was trimmed by 2 bases and J by 2 bases, leaving 8 bases between them. The V gene's germline CDR1 is SGDLS and CDR2 YYNGEE. This CDR3 is 14 amino acids long. In DNA form, the CDR3 reads TGTGCCAGCAGCGTCGGGGCAGGCAATCAGCCCCAGCATTTT. Residues: CASSVGAGNQPQHF.

Turning to this clonotype: A read error is possible here, since a much larger clone lies one base away. The V call is TRBV12-5, the J call TRBJ2-1, with D uncertain. The CDR3 totals 16 residues. The germline gives CDR1 LGHNT, CDR2 FRNRAP. V was shortened by 5 bases and J by 0 bases, with 14 bases between the two germline ends. The CDR3 bases are TGTGCTAGTGGTCCACCGGGCCCAGGCTCCTACAATGAGCAGTTCTTC. Protein: CASGPPGPGSYNEQFF. Combining the CDR3 with reference TRBV12-5 and TRBJ2-1 gives the whole variable domain DARVTQTPRHKVTEMGQEVTMRCQPILGHNTVFWYRQTMMQGLELLAYFRNRAPLDDSGMPKDRFSAEMPDATLATLKIQPSEPRDSAVYFCASGPPGPGSYNEQFFGPGTRLTVL.

This clonotype has at least ten counts. The J gene is TRBJ2-1, the V gene TRBV7-3; 8 bases are shared with TRBD2. After removal of 5 bases from V and 4 bases from J, the junction contained 10 bases not matched to a gene. CDR1 SGHTA and CDR2 FQGTGA come from the germline V gene. The CDR3 runs 16 residues. This CDR3 is CASSATGTSLYNEQFF. In DNA, the CDR3 is TGTGCCAGCAGCGCCACCGGGACTAGTTTGTACAATGAGCAGTTCTTC.

There are a few counts of this clonotype. This chain links TRBV14 with TRBJ2-3, with 8 bases aligning to TRBD2. The germline V gene has CDR1 SGHDN and CDR2 FVKESK. The J segment lost 4 bases and the V segment lost 3 bases, leaving 12 bases of the junction unmatched. The CDR3 covers 17 residues. The CDR3 nucleotides read TGTGCCAGCAGCCATAGCAGCGGGAGTCTTGCGGCAGATACGCAGTATTTT. Protein sequence: CASSHSSGSLAADTQYF.

The chain has TRBV12-3 or TRBV12-4 and TRBJ1-5; D not certain. Trimming stripped 3 bases from V and 6 bases from J, with 6 bases between. This CDR3 comprises 12 residues. This CDR3 is CASSFLLQPQHF. DNA for the CDR3: TGTGCCAGCAGTTTTTTACTTCAGCCCCAGCATTTT.

The V and J genes are TRBV2 and TRBJ1-3; possibly TRBD1 for D (6 bases). The CDR3 loop spans 16 amino acids. V dropped 2 bases and J dropped 0 bases, with 11 bases sitting between them. The V gene's germline CDR1 is SNHLY and CDR2 FYNNEI. The CDR3 coding sequence is TGTGCCAGCAGTGAAAGTTGGACAGCCTCTGGAAACACCATATATTTT. This translates into CASSESWTASGNTIYF.

This chain joins TRBV12-3 or TRBV12-4 and TRBJ1-1, with D possibly matching TRBD1 (6 bases). CDR3 length: 14 amino acids. V dropped 6 bases and J dropped 1 base, with 12 bases sitting between them. The CDR3 DNA follows: TGTGCCAGCAGCATGGGACACCCGAACACTGAAGCTTTCTTT. Its translation: CASSMGHPNTEAFF.

J is TRBJ1-1 and V is TRBV5-1; D is ambiguous. With 2 bases removed from V and 0 bases from J, the gap between germline ends came to 5 bases. CDR3 length: 13 residues. Germline lookup yields CDR1 SGHRS and CDR2 YFSETQ. As DNA, the CDR3 is TGCGCCAGCAGCTTTGCGGTGAACACTGAAGCTTTCTTT. Protein product: CASSFAVNTEAFF.

This clonotype was recorded a few times. The chain carries TRBV19 and TRBJ2-5; D might be TRBD1 (6 bases). The germline gives CDR1 LNHDA, CDR2 SQIVND (reference sequence). The V and J ends lost 3 bases and 4 bases respectively, with 12 bases between them. The CDR3 sequence is 14 residues long. CDR3 bases: TGTGCCAGTAGTATTCAGGGGCAAGGAGAGACCCAGTACTTC. This gives the protein CASSIQGQGETQYF.

The chain has TRBV27 and TRBJ2-1; 12 bases align to TRBD1. The V gene end was trimmed by 4 bases and the J gene end by 4 bases; junction bases not matched to a gene: 5. This CDR3 has 16 amino acids. Germline CDR1 MNHEY, CDR2 SMNVEV (reference sequence). CDR3 nucleotides: TGTGCCAGCAGTTCCCGGGACAGGGGGCTGTACAATGAGCAGTTCTTC. Translating gives CASSSRDRGLYNEQFF.

The rearrangement uses TRBV7-9 and TRBJ1-2; tentative D call: TRBD1 (6 bases). The CDR3 contains 15 residues. Trimming pared 1 base from V and 3 bases from J, leaving 12 bases between. CDR1 and CDR2 (germline): SEHNR, FQNEAQ (reference sequence). CDR3: CASSLERGQHYGYTF. The CDR3 nucleotides are TGTGCCAGCAGCTTAGAAAGAGGACAGCACTATGGCTACACCTTC. Variable domain in full (rest from reference TRBV7-9 and TRBJ1-2): DTGVSQNPRHKITKRGQNVTFRCDPISEHNRLYWYRQTLGQGPEFLTYFQNEAQLEKSRLLSDRFSAERPKGSFSTLEIQRTEQGDSAMYLCASSLERGQHYGYTFGSGTRLTVV.

The rearrangement uses TRBV9 and TRBJ2-3; 7 bases agree with TRBD2. The CDR3 totals 15 residues. The trim removed 3 bases at V and 0 bases at J, leaving 4 bases unmatched. Germline assignment: CDR1 SGDLS and CDR2 YYNGEE. The CDR3: CASSGAGLSTDTQYF. The CDR3 coding sequence is TGTGCCAGCAGCGGAGCGGGACTGAGCACAGATACGCAGTATTTT.

This clonotype was observed a few times. V is TRBV2 and J is TRBJ1-2; no clear D. This CDR3 has 13 residues. CDR1 SNHLY and CDR2 FYNNEI come from the germline V gene. The V end lost 6 bases, the J end lost 3 bases, and 11 bases lay between the germline ends. In DNA, the CDR3 is TGTGCCAGCAGCCCGGATGCATACTATGGCTACACCTTC. Translation gives CASSPDAYYGYTF.

This clonotype was counted at least ten times. The chain couples TRBV20-1 to TRBJ2-7; TRBD1 matches at 7 bases. Germline assignment: CDR1 DFQATT and CDR2 SNEGSKA (reference sequence). V dropped 6 bases and J dropped 9; count of bases not matched to a gene: 8. The CDR3 loop spans 11 amino acids. This chain's CDR3 is CSARQGGWQYF. The DNA of the CDR3 is TGCAGTGCGCGACAGGGTGGCTGGCAGTACTTC.

V gene TRBV15 combines with J gene TRBJ1-3; 7 positions match TRBD1. This CDR3 is 16 amino acids long. Per germline, CDR1 LNHNV and CDR2 YYDKDF (reference sequence). The V gene end was trimmed by 9 bases and the J gene end by 3 bases; junction bases not matched to a gene: 14. CDR3 in DNA: TGTGCCACAACGCCGGGACAGCTAACCTTTGGAAACACCATATATTTT. This codes for CATTPGQLTFGNTIYF. Drawing the rest from reference TRBV15 and TRBJ1-3, the complete variable domain is DAMVIQNPRYQVTQFGKPVTLSCSQTLNHNVMYWYQQKSSQAPKLLFHYYDKDFNNEADTPDNFQSRRPNTSFCFLDIRSPGLGDTAMYLCATTPGQLTFGNTIYFGEGSWLTVV.